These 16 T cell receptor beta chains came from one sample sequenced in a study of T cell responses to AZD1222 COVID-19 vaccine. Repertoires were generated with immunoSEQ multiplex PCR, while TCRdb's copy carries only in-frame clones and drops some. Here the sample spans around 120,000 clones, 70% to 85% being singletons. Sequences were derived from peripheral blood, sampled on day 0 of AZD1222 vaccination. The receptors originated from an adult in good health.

The CDR3 loop reads CASSDAKGGETQYF. CDR3 in DNA: TGTGCCAGCAGCGACGCGAAGGGGGGGGAGACCCAGTACTTC. The rearrangement joins TRBV5-6 to TRBJ2-5; tentatively, D is TRBD2 (7 bases). Per germline, CDR1 SGHDT and CDR2 YYEEEE. The length of the CDR3 is 14 residues. V lost 4 bases and J 5 bases, leaving 15 bases between the germline ends.

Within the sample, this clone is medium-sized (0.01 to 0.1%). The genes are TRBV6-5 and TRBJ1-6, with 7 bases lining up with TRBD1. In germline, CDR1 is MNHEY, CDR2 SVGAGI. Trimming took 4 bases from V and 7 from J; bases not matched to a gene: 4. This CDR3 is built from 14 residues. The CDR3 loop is CASSFGTENSPLHF. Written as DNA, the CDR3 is TGTGCCAGCAGTTTCGGGACAGAAAATTCACCCCTCCACTTT.

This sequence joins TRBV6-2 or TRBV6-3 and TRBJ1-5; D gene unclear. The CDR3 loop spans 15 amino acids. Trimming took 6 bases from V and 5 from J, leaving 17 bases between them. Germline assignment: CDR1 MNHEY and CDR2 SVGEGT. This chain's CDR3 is CASSSDYTFDQPQHF. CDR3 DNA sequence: TGTGCCAGCAGCTCAGACTACACCTTCGATCAGCCCCAGCATTTT.

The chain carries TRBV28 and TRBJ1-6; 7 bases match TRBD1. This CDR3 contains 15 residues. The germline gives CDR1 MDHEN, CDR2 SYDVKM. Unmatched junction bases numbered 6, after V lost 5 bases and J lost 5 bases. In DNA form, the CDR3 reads TGTGCCAGCAGTGTAGGGACAGCTGATAATTCACCCCTCCACTTT. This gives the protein CASSVGTADNSPLHF.

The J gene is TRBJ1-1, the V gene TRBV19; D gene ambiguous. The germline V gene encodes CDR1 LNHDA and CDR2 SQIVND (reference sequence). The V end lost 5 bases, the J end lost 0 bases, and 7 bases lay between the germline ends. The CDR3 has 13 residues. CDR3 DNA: TGTGCCAGTAGTCTTTCCTTGAACACTGAAGCTTTCTTT. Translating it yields CASSLSLNTEAFF.

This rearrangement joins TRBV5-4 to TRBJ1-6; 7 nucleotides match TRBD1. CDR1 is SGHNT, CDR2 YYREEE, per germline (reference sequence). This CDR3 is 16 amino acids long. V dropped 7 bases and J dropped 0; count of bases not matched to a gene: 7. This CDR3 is CASLDRQGSYNSPLHF. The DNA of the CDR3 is TGTGCCAGCCTCGACCGACAGGGCTCCTATAATTCACCCCTCCACTTT.

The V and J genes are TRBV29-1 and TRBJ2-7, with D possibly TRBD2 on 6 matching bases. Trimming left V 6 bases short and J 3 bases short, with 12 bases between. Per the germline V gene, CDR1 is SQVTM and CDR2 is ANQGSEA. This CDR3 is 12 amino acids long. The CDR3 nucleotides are TGCAGCGTCTCCTCGGGGGACTACGAGCAGTACTTC. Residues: CSVSSGDYEQYF.

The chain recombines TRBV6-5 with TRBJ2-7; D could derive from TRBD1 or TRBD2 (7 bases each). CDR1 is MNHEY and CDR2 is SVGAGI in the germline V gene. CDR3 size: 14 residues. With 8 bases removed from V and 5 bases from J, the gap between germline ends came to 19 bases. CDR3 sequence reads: CASPRGGVFDEQYF. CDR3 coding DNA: TGTGCCAGCCCCAGGGGGGGTGTCTTCGACGAGCAGTACTTC.

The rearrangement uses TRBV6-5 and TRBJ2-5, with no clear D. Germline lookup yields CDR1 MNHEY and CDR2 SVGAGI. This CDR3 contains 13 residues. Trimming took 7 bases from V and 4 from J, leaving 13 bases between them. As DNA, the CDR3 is TGTGCCAGCAATTGGTCTCCAGGAGAGACCCAGTACTTC. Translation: CASNWSPGETQYF.

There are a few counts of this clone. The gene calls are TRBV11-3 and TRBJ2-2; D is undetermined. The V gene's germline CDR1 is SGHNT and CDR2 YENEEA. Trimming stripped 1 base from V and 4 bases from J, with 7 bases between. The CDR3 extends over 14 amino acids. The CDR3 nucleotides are TGTGCCAGCAGCTTAGGAGGTGGCACCGGGGAGCTGTTTTTT. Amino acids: CASSLGGGTGELFF.

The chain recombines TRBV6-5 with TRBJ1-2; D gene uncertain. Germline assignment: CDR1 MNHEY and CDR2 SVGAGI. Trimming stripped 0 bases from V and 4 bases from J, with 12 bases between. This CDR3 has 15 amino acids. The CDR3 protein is CASSYSPGSPYGYTF. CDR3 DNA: TGTGCCAGCAGTTACTCCCCAGGCAGCCCCTATGGCTACACCTTC.

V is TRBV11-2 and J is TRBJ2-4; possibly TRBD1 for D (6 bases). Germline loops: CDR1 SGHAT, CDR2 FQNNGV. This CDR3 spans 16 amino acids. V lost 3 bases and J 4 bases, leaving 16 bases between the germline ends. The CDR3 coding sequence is TGTGCCAGCAGCTTGGGGGCGGGCCTTAAAAAAAACATTCAGTACTTC. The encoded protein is CASSLGAGLKKNIQYF.

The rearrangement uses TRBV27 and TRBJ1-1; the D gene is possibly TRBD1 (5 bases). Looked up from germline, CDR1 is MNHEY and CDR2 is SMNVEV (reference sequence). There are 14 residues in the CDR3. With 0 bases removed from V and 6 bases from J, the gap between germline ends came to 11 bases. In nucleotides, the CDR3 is TGTGCCAGCAGTTTATCGGTGAACAGGCCTGAAGCTTTCTTT. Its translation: CASSLSVNRPEAFF.

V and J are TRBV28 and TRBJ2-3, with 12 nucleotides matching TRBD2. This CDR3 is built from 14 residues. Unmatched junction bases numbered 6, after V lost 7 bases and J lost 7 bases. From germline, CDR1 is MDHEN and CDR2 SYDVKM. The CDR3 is CASTGLAGYNTQYF. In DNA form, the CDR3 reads TGTGCCAGCACCGGACTAGCGGGGTATAATACGCAGTATTTT. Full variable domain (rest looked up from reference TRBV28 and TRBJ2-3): DVKVTQSSRYLVKRTGEKVFLECVQDMDHENMFWYRQDPGLGLRLIYFSYDVKMKEKGDIPEGYSVSREKKERFSLILESASTNQTSMYLCASTGLAGYNTQYFGPGTRLTVL.

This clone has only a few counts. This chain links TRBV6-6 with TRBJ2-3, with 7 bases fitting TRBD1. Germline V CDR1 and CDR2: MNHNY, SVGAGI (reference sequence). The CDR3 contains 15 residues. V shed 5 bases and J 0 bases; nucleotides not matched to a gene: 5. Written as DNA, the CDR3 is TGTGCCAGCAGTCCGGGGACAGCTAGCACAGATACGCAGTATTTT. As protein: CASSPGTASTDTQYF.

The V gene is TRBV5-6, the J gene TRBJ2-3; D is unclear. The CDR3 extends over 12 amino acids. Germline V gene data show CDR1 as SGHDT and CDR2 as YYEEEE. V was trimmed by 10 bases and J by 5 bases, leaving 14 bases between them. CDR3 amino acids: CARRQRKDTQYF. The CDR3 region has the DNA TGTGCCCGCCGCCAAAGAAAAGATACGCAGTATTTT.